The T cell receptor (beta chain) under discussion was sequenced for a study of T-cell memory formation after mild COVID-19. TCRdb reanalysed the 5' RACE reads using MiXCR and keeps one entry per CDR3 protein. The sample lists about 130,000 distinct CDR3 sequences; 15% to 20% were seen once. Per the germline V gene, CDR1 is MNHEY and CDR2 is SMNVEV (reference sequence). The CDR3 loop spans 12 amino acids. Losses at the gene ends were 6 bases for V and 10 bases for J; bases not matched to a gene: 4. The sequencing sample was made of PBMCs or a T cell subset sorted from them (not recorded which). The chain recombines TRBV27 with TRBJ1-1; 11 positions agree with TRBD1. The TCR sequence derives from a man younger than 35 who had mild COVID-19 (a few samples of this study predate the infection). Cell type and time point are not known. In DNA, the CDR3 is TGTGCCAGCAGACGGACAGGGGGCCGAGCTTTCTTT. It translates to CASRRTGGRAFF.